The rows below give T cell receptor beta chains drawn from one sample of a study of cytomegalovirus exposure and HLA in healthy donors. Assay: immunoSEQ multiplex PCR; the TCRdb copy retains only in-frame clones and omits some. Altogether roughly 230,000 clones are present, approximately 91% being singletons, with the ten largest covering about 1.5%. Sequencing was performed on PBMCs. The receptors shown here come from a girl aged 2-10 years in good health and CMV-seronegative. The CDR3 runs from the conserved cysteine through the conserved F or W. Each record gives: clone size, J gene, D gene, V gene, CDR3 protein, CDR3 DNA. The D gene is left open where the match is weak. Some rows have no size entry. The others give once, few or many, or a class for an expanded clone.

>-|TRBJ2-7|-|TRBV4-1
CASSQNWLVFRFDEQYF
TGCGCCAGCAGCCAAAATTGGCTGGTTTTTCGTTTCGACGAGCAGTACTTC
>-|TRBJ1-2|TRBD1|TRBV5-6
CASRLSGGLYGYTF
TGTGCCAGCAGGCTCTCAGGGGGTCTCTATGGCTACACCTTC
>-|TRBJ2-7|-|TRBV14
CASSQVGFDSYEQYF
TGTGCCAGCAGCCAAGTCGGTTTTGACTCCTACGAGCAGTACTTC
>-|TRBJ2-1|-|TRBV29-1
CSVEVSDSYNEQFF
TGCAGCGTTGAAGTTAGCGATTCCTACAATGAGCAGTTCTTC
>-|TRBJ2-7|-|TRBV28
CASSLEGTIYEQYF
TGTGCCAGCAGTTTAGAGGGTACAATCTACGAGCAGTACTTC
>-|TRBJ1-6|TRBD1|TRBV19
CASSYPGTGNSPLHF
TGTGCCAGTAGTTACCCCGGGACAGGAAATTCACCCCTCCACTTT
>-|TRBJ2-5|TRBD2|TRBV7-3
CASSSPLAGDQETQYF
TGTGCCAGCAGCTCGCCGCTAGCGGGGGACCAAGAGACCCAGTACTTC
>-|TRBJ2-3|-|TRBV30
CAWGRMTDTQYF
TGTGCCTGGGGCCGAATGACAGATACGCAGTATTTT
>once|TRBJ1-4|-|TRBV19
CAGRTAEKLFF
TGTGCCGGCCGGACAGCTGAAAAACTGTTTTTT
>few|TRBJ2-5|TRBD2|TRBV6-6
CASSYPSGSAETQYF
TGTGCCAGCAGTTACCCTAGCGGGAGTGCGGAGACCCAGTACTTC
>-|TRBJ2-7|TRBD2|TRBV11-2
CASSLGGVAGVTYEQYF
TGTGCCAGCAGCTTAGGGGGGGTGGCGGGAGTGACCTACGAGCAGTACTTC
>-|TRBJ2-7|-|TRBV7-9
CSSRLGSGAGEPHEQYF
TGTTCCAGCAGACTAGGGAGTGGAGCGGGCGAGCCCCACGAGCAGTACTTC
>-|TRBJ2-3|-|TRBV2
CASSAVVPKGVEADTQYF
TGTGCCAGCAGTGCGGTCGTCCCAAAGGGGGTCGAGGCAGATACGCAGTATTTT
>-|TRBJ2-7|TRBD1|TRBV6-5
CASRPRGTGDYEQYF
TGTGCCAGCAGACCTCGCGGGACAGGGGATTACGAGCAGTACTTC
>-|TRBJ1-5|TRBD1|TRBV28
CASSLYGGQGFNQPQHF
TGTGCCAGCAGTTTATATGGGGGACAGGGATTTAATCAGCCCCAGCATTTT
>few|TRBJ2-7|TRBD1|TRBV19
CASSQSTGVPPYEQYF
TGTGCCAGTAGTCAATCTACAGGGGTCCCTCCCTACGAGCAGTACTTC
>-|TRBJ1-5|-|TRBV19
CASSTPGHINQPQHF
TGTGCCAGTAGTACCCCGGGACACATTAATCAGCCCCAGCATTTT
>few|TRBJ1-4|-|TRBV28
CASARTVLTEKLFF
TGTGCCAGCGCCAGGACAGTCCTAACAGAAAAACTGTTTTTT
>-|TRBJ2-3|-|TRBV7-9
CASSGQSTDTQYF
TGTGCCAGCAGCGGACAGAGCACAGATACGCAGTATTTT
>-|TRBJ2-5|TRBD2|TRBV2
CASNPSGGPQETQYF
TGTGCCAGCAACCCGAGCGGGGGACCCCAAGAGACCCAGTACTTC
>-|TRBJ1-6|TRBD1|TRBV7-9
CASSSTITGTAYNSPLHF
TGTGCCAGCAGTTCCACCATAACCGGGACAGCCTATAATTCACCCCTCCACTTT
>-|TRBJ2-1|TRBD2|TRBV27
CASSPLSGGNEQFF
TGTGCCAGCTCCCCACTGAGCGGGGGCAATGAGCAGTTCTTC